Below are 28 T cell receptor beta chains sequenced from a single sample in a study of beta chain features in type 1 diabetes. The study reverse transcribed the entire isolated RNA, so it sequenced expressed TCRB transcripts. Measured with immunoSEQ multiplex PCR; TCRdb has only the in-frame clones, and not every one. This table holds about 900,000 clones, roughly 15% found once. Sequencing was performed on naive CD4+ T cells from blood. The receptors come from a woman aged 18-29 years in good health.

The chain carries TRBV7-3 and TRBJ2-5, with D possibly being TRBD1 or TRBD2 (5 bases each). The CDR3 has 17 residues. From germline, CDR1 is SGHTA and CDR2 FQGTGA. Trimming stripped 1 base from V and 5 bases from J, with 20 bases between. CDR3 nucleotides: TGTGCCAGCAGCTTAAATCCGGTCGGGGACGCAAGCGAGACCCAGTACTTC. Its protein product is CASSLNPVGDASETQYF.

This clone was counted only a few times. Here the CDR3 reads CASRKEDSGNTIYF. The CDR3 nucleotides are TGTGCCAGCAGGAAAGAGGACTCTGGAAACACCATATATTTT. This rearrangement joins TRBV6-6 to TRBJ1-3; D call uncertain. Trimming took off 6 bases at V and 0 bases at J, with 9 bases between the two ends. Germline lookup yields CDR1 MNHNY and CDR2 SVGAGI (reference sequence). This CDR3 region has 14 residues.

The J gene is TRBJ2-3, the V gene TRBV11-2; D may correspond to TRBD1 or TRBD2 (5 bases each). CDR1 and CDR2 from the germline V gene are SGHAT and FQNNGV. The CDR3 consists of 15 residues. V shed 5 bases and J shed 0 bases, with 12 bases lying between them. This CDR3 is CASSDGTRSTDTQYF. The CDR3 DNA follows: TGTGCCAGCAGCGACGGGACCCGAAGCACAGATACGCAGTATTTT.

This clone showed up just a few times. The genes are TRBV5-6 and TRBJ1-1, with D unclear. V was clipped by 0 bases and J by 7 bases, with 4 bases between them. CDR1 and CDR2 from the germline V gene are SGHDT and YYEEEE. The CDR3 spans 11 residues. This CDR3 is CASSLGNEAFF. Written as DNA, the CDR3 is TGTGCCAGCAGCTTGGGAAATGAAGCTTTCTTT.

The chain employs TRBV5-4 and TRBJ2-1; D possibly corresponds to TRBD2 (6 bases). Deletions cut 2 bases from V and 9 bases from J, with 12 bases between. In germline, CDR1 is SGHNT, CDR2 YYREEE (reference sequence). The CDR3 spans 13 residues. The CDR3 is CASSFGGTLEQFF. Here the CDR3 DNA reads TGTGCCAGCAGCTTTGGCGGGACCCTTGAGCAGTTCTTC.

This clone turned up a few times. Here the CDR3 reads CASSLPEFGETQYF. The CDR3 nucleotides read TGTGCCAGCAGTTTACCCGAGTTTGGGGAGACCCAGTACTTC. The chain has TRBV28 and TRBJ2-5; D ambiguous. Looked up from germline, CDR1 is MDHEN and CDR2 is SYDVKM. The CDR3 contains 14 residues. The V end lost 2 bases, the J end lost 5 bases, and 12 bases lay between the germline ends.

The chain couples TRBV28 to TRBJ2-7; tentative D call: TRBD2 (6 bases). The length of the CDR3 is 13 residues. Trimming cost V 3 bases and J 2 bases, with 8 bases left between them. The germline gives CDR1 MDHEN, CDR2 SYDVKM. CDR3 bases: TGTGCCAGCAGTTTGGAGGGTACCTACGAGCAGTACTTC. Protein sequence: CASSLEGTYEQYF.

This chain links TRBV9 with TRBJ2-6; D ambiguous. The CDR3 is 15 amino acids. Looked up from germline, CDR1 is SGDLS and CDR2 is YYNGEE. V was pared by 0 bases and J by 4 bases, with 8 bases between. The CDR3 here is CASSVVPSGANVLTF. In DNA form, the CDR3 reads TGTGCCAGCAGCGTAGTACCGTCCGGGGCCAACGTCCTGACTTTC.

A few counts support this clone. The rearrangement links TRBV29-1 to TRBJ1-1; no clear D. V was clipped by 7 bases and J by 2 bases, with 14 bases between them. CDR3 size: 13 residues. The germline V gene has CDR1 SQVTM and CDR2 ANQGSEA. CDR3 in DNA: TGCAGCGCCCACCCTCCACAAAACACTGAAGCTTTCTTT. It codes for CSAHPPQNTEAFF.

This clone has just a few counts. This chain uses TRBV19 with TRBJ1-1; the D is unclear. The CDR3 has 14 residues. Deletions cut 3 bases from V and 4 bases from J, with 12 bases between. The germline gives CDR1 LNHDA, CDR2 SQIVND (reference sequence). Here the CDR3 reads CASSITGSSTEAFF. The CDR3 DNA reads as TGTGCCAGTAGTATTACGGGGTCGAGCACTGAAGCTTTCTTT.

This clone has a handful of counts. The chain links TRBV9 to TRBJ2-2; the match to TRBD1 covers 8 bases. Germline V gives CDR1 SGDLS, CDR2 YYNGEE. Trimming removed 3 bases from V and 6 bases from J; junction bases left unmatched: 10. This CDR3 is 16 amino acids long. Here the CDR3 DNA reads TGTGCCAGCAGCGGACGTGGACAGGGAAGCGCCGGGGAGCTGTTTTTT. It translates to CASSGRGQGSAGELFF.

This clone was recorded a few times. The rearrangement joins TRBV9 to TRBJ2-5; 7 bases agree with TRBD1. The CDR3 sequence is 14 residues long. V lost 2 bases to trimming and J lost 5 bases; unmatched junction nucleotides: 6. Germline loops: CDR1 SGDLS, CDR2 YYNGEE. CDR3 coding DNA: TGTGCCAGCAGCGTCGACAGGGTACGGGAGACCCAGTACTTC. This sequence encodes CASSVDRVRETQYF.

This clone was detected only a few times. The chain carries TRBV9 and TRBJ2-3; tentatively, D is TRBD1 or TRBD2 (5 bases each). Germline V lookup: CDR1 SGDLS, CDR2 YYNGEE. The CDR3 sequence is 15 residues long. V was trimmed by 3 bases and J by 0 bases, leaving 11 bases between them. CDR3 amino acids: CASSGQRDSTDTQYF. The CDR3 DNA follows: TGTGCCAGCAGCGGTCAGAGGGACAGCACAGATACGCAGTATTTT.

This clone was observed a handful of times. The genes are TRBV10-3 and TRBJ2-5; 7 positions agree with TRBD1. V gave up 9 bases and J gave up 1 base; unmatched junction bases: 11. There are 15 residues in the CDR3. In germline, CDR1 is ENHRY, CDR2 SYGVKD. The CDR3 sequence is CAIQPATGRQETQYF. CDR3 DNA: TGTGCCATACAACCCGCGACAGGGCGCCAAGAGACCCAGTACTTC.

J is TRBJ2-1 and V is TRBV11-2, with unresolved D. The CDR3 extends over 15 amino acids. Germline V gene data show CDR1 as SGHAT and CDR2 as FQNNGV. The V end was cut by 5 bases, the J end by 5 bases, with 16 bases between. CDR3 sequence reads: CASSLGRSRDNEQFF. In nucleotides, the CDR3 is TGTGCCAGCAGCCTCGGGCGGTCCCGGGACAATGAGCAGTTCTTC.

The J gene is TRBJ1-1, the V gene TRBV4-2, with D possibly TRBD1 on 5 matching bases. The CDR3 sequence is 14 residues long. V lost 1 base, J lost 11 bases, and 17 bases lay in between. Per germline, CDR1 LGHNA and CDR2 YNFKEQ. CDR3 sequence: CASSQVQTVQEAFF. CDR3 in DNA: TGTGCCAGCAGCCAAGTGCAGACAGTTCAAGAGGCTTTCTTT.

This clone was counted a few times. The J gene is TRBJ1-5, the V gene TRBV18; a weak D match, TRBD1 (5 bases). V shed 0 bases and J shed 2 bases, with 14 bases lying between them. CDR1 is KGHSH and CDR2 is LQKENI in the germline V gene. The CDR3 spans 17 residues. The CDR3 is CASSPPNPGPGNQPQHF. CDR3 DNA: TGTGCCAGCTCACCACCGAATCCGGGGCCGGGCAATCAGCCCCAGCATTTT.

The table lists this clone with a few counts. The chain couples TRBV7-2 to TRBJ2-2; 8 bases align to TRBD2. The CDR3 has 17 residues. V lost 3 bases to trimming and J lost 0 bases; unmatched junction nucleotides: 6. Germline V gene sequence: CDR1 SGHTA, CDR2 FQGNSA. The CDR3 bases are TGTGCCAGCAGCTTCGGTTGGGGACTAGCGAACACCGGGGAGCTGTTTTTT. It specifies CASSFGWGLANTGELFF.

This clone was found a few times. The chain recombines TRBV6-6 with TRBJ2-5; perhaps TRBD1 as D (6 bases). The CDR3 runs to 15 residues. The V gene lost 5 bases and the J gene lost 5 bases, with 18 bases spanning the gap. CDR1 and CDR2 from the germline V gene are MNHNY and SVGAGI (reference sequence). The CDR3 loop is CASSVTGGPSETQYF. As DNA, the CDR3 is TGTGCCAGCAGTGTGACAGGAGGTCCGTCGGAGACCCAGTACTTC.

The chain has TRBV5-4 and TRBJ2-7, with 8 bases identical to TRBD1. Looked up from germline, CDR1 is SGHNT and CDR2 is YYREEE (reference sequence). The CDR3 runs to 19 residues. V shed 0 bases, J shed 2 bases, and the junction held 16 bases outside the gene matches. The CDR3 spells CASSLERQGASGVAYEQYF. CDR3 sequence (DNA): TGTGCCAGCAGCTTGGAGAGGCAGGGGGCGAGTGGGGTTGCCTACGAGCAGTACTTC.

This clone turned up a few times. This chain links TRBV14 with TRBJ2-1, with 8 nucleotides matching TRBD2. The CDR3 is made up of 17 amino acids. From germline, CDR1 is SGHDN and CDR2 FVKESK. V lost 3 bases to trimming and J lost 5 bases; unmatched junction nucleotides: 12. CDR3 sequence (DNA): TGTGCCAGCAGCCAGGTGGCGGGAGGACCTAGACACAATGAGCAGTTCTTC. Its translation is CASSQVAGGPRHNEQFF.

In its sample, this clone was seen a few times. The chain links TRBV5-1 to TRBJ2-1, with D hard to call. Per germline, CDR1 SGHRS and CDR2 YFSETQ. The CDR3 runs 15 residues. Trimming left V 1 base short and J 5 bases short, with 13 bases between. Here the CDR3 reads CASSLIRANNNEQFF. In nucleotides, the CDR3 is TGCGCCAGCAGCTTGATTAGGGCTAATAACAATGAGCAGTTCTTC.

There are a few counts of this clone. The CDR3, as DNA: TGTGCCAGCAGCATGACGAGGGGCGCGGTCTATGGCTACACCTTC. Its protein product is CASSMTRGAVYGYTF. The chain recombines TRBV7-8 with TRBJ1-2; maybe TRBD1 (5 bases). Trimming removed 5 bases from V and 4 bases from J, with 17 bases in between. Germline CDR1 SGHVS, CDR2 FQNEAQ. The CDR3 loop spans 15 amino acids.

This sequence joins TRBV9 and TRBJ2-2, with TRBD2 matching over 10 bases. Germline trimming cut 5 bases from V and 6 bases from J; bases unmatched to any gene: 4. The CDR3 has 14 amino acids. Germline values: CDR1 SGDLS, CDR2 YYNGEE. CDR3 protein: CASRTSGSSGELFF. DNA of the CDR3: TGTGCCAGCAGGACTAGCGGGTCCTCCGGGGAGCTGTTTTTT.

This clone turned up a few times. Since the CDR3 does not end with the conserved phenylalanine or tryptophan, this likely comes from a read error. It is unclear where the CDR3 begins or ends on the DNA, so no DNA is shown, and the CDR3 is as TCRdb lists it. The chain has TRBV23-1 and TRBJ2-3; TRBD1 is the table's D call and was not checked against the DNA. TRBV23-1 is marked as an open reading frame, function uncertain. Inclusive of both ends, the CDR3 amounts to 15 amino acids. This CDR3 reads CASSQSGGTGWVLRP.

This clone was detected a few times. The identical CDR3 is also encoded by other nucleotide sequences in the sample. The chain is built from TRBV20-1 and TRBJ1-1; D is unresolved. The CDR3 loop spans 11 amino acids. The germline gives CDR1 DFQATT, CDR2 SNEGSKA (reference sequence). The V and J ends lost 3 bases and 2 bases respectively, with 4 bases between them. The chain's CDR3 is CSASPNTEAFF. The CDR3 DNA sequence: TGCAGTGCTAGCCCAAACACTGAAGCTTTCTTT.

The chain carries TRBV6-6 and TRBJ2-2; tentatively, D is TRBD2 (6 bases). Trimming cost V 10 bases and J 0 bases, with 12 bases left between them. The CDR3 runs to 14 residues. CDR1 is MNHNY and CDR2 is SVGAGI in the germline V gene (reference sequence). CDR3 nucleotide sequence: TGTGCCATACTCGGGACTCCGAACACCGGGGAGCTGTTTTTT. The encoded protein is CAILGTPNTGELFF.

This clone was detected only a few times. The rearrangement joins TRBV7-9 to TRBJ2-7; D might be TRBD1 or TRBD2, each matching 5 bases. V lost 7 bases, J lost 3 bases, and 19 bases lay in between. CDR3 length equals 15 residues. Germline assignment: CDR1 SEHNR and CDR2 FQNEAQ (reference sequence). CDR3 in DNA: TGTGCCAGCACCCTGAGCCCGGGACCAAACTACGAGCAGTACTTC. Translated: CASTLSPGPNYEQYF.